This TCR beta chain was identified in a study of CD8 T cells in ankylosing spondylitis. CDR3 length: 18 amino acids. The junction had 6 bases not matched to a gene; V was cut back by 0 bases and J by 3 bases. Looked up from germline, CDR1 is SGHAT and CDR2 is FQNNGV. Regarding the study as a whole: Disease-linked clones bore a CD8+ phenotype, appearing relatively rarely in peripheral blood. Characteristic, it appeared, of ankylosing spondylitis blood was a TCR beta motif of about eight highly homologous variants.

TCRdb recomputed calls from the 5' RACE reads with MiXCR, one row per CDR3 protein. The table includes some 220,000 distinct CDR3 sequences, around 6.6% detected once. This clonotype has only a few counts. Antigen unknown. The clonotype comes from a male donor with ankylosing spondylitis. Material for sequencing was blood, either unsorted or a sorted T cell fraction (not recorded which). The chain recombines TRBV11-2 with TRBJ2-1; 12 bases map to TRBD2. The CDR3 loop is CASSLDLAGGYLYNEQFF. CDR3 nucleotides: TGTGCCAGCAGCTTAGATCTAGCGGGAGGGTATCTCTACAATGAGCAGTTCTTC.